One sample yielded the 23 T cell receptor beta chains listed below, sequenced in a study of CD4+ T cells in melanoma. TCRdb's copy holds only in-frame clones and misses some; the assay was immunoSEQ multiplex PCR. The profile covers 15,000 to 20,000 clones, with roughly 80% appearing a single time and roughly 5.4% taken by the ten largest. Sequenced material: cells from a culture (not recorded whether cultured in vitro). Receptor source: a human donor with melanoma.

This CDR3 reads CASSPRDRGSSNEQFF. CDR3 bases: TGTGCCAGCAGTCCCCGGGACAGGGGATCCAGCAATGAGCAGTTCTTC. V is TRBV27 and J is TRBJ2-1; 10 bases match TRBD1. Unmatched junction bases numbered 10, after V lost 5 bases and J lost 6 bases. The CDR3 spans 16 residues. Germline V lookup: CDR1 MNHEY, CDR2 SMNVEV (reference sequence).

This sequence joins TRBV6-5 and TRBJ2-1, with TRBD2 matching 12 bases. The CDR3 loop spans 16 amino acids. V lost 4 bases to trimming and J lost 5 bases; unmatched junction nucleotides: 6. Germline V lookup: CDR1 MNHEY, CDR2 SVGAGI. CDR3 sequence: CASSFRTSGVHNEQFF. CDR3 coding DNA: TGTGCCAGCAGTTTTCGGACTAGCGGGGTTCACAATGAGCAGTTCTTC.

V and J are TRBV20-1 and TRBJ1-1; D is unresolved. Per the germline V gene, CDR1 is DFQATT and CDR2 is SNEGSKA (reference sequence). V gave up 6 bases and J gave up 11 bases, with 13 bases separating them. The CDR3 runs 10 residues. The CDR3 DNA reads as TGCAGTGCACCTCAGGCGAGGGCTTTCTTT. Amino acids: CSAPQARAFF.

This clone was seen a single time. The V gene is TRBV2, the J gene TRBJ1-2; D might be TRBD1 (6 bases). Trimming stripped 6 bases from V and 8 bases from J, with 19 bases between. This CDR3 comprises 14 residues. Germline V gene sequence: CDR1 SNHLY, CDR2 FYNNEI. The CDR3 DNA sequence: TGTGCCAGCAGACGGGACACGGGATATGCAGGCTACACCTTC. Translated: CASRRDTGYAGYTF. The whole variable domain, filled in from reference TRBV2 and TRBJ1-2, reads EPEVTQTPSHQVTQMGQEVILRCVPISNHLYFYWYRQILGQKVEFLVSFYNNEISEKSEIFDDQFSVERPDGSNFTLKIRSTKLEDSAMYFCASRRDTGYAGYTFGSGTRLTVV.

The genes are TRBV6-1 and TRBJ1-2; weak D call: TRBD1 (5 bases). This CDR3 has 16 residues. V was shortened by 2 bases and J by 6 bases, with 19 bases between the two germline ends. CDR1 is MNHNS and CDR2 is SASEGT in the germline V gene. CDR3 DNA sequence: TGTGCCAGCAGTGAAAGGGGCGTTTTATTGTCGGATGGCTACACCTTC. Translation gives CASSERGVLLSDGYTF.

This clone came up once. The rearrangement joins TRBV19 to TRBJ2-7; D may match TRBD1 or TRBD2 (5 bases each). The CDR3 covers 15 residues. V lost 6 bases, J lost 2 bases, and 17 bases lay in between. The germline gives CDR1 LNHDA, CDR2 SQIVND (reference sequence). The CDR3 DNA reads TGTGCCAGTAGCGACTTCCGGGACCGTACCTACGAGCAGTACTTC. It specifies CASSDFRDRTYEQYF.

This sequence joins TRBV5-6 and TRBJ1-4; the match to TRBD1 covers 7 bases. The germline gives CDR1 SGHDT, CDR2 YYEEEE. This CDR3 contains 13 residues. With 2 bases clipped from V and 7 bases from J, the junction kept 2 bases outside the gene matches. The chain's CDR3 is CASSFTGAEKLFF. As DNA, the CDR3 is TGTGCCAGCAGCTTTACAGGGGCTGAAAAACTGTTTTTT. Looking up the rest from reference TRBV5-6 and TRBJ1-4 gives the full variable domain: DAGVTQSPTHLIKTRGQQVTLRCSPKSGHDTVSWYQQALGQGPQFIFQYYEEEERQRGNFPDRFSGHQFPNYSSELNVNALLLGDSALYLCASSFTGAEKLFFGSGTQLSVL.

The J gene is TRBJ2-5, the V gene TRBV7-6; possible D gene TRBD1, 6 bases. The CDR3 covers 12 residues. Germline V CDR1 and CDR2: SGHVS, FNYEAQ. V dropped 5 bases and J dropped 7 bases, with 11 bases sitting between them. The CDR3 protein is CASSQGGRTQYF. Written as DNA, the CDR3 is TGTGCCAGCAGCCAAGGGGGTCGGACCCAGTACTTC.

The V call is TRBV18, the J call TRBJ2-5; 12 bases fit TRBD2. Germline values: CDR1 KGHSH, CDR2 LQKENI. V was clipped by 2 bases and J by 3 bases; unmatched bases: 10. The CDR3 covers 18 residues. The CDR3 region is CASSPTGLAGSGEETQYF. The CDR3 region has the DNA TGTGCCAGCTCACCAACGGGACTAGCGGGCTCCGGGGAAGAGACCCAGTACTTC. Variable domain in full (rest from reference TRBV18 and TRBJ2-5): NAGVMQNPRHLVRRRGQEARLRCSPMKGHSHVYWYRQLPEEGLKFMVYLQKENIIDESGMPKERFSAEFPKEGPSILRIQQVVRGDSAAYFCASSPTGLAGSGEETQYFGPGTRLLVL.

The V gene is TRBV11-2, the J gene TRBJ1-5; D gene unclear. Trimming took 2 bases from V and 4 from J, leaving 9 bases between them. In germline, CDR1 is SGHAT, CDR2 FQNNGV. The CDR3 sequence is 14 residues long. In DNA form, the CDR3 reads TGTGCCAGCAGCTTAAACCCGGGAAATCAGCCCCAGCATTTT. Residues: CASSLNPGNQPQHF.

V usage is TRBV5-1 and J usage is TRBJ2-5, with a tentative D call TRBD1 (5 bases). The CDR3 totals 17 residues. V was shortened by 3 bases and J by 4 bases, with 22 bases between the two germline ends. Germline CDR1 reads SGHRS; CDR2 reads YFSETQ. The CDR3 bases are TGCGCCAGCAGCTCCCAAATTTTAGGGCAGGGCGGAGAGACCCAGTACTTC. Protein product: CASSSQILGQGGETQYF.

The chain links TRBV9 to TRBJ1-3; 10 bases fit TRBD1. The CDR3 runs 17 residues. V lost 3 bases, J lost 0 bases, and 6 bases stayed unmatched. Germline lookup yields CDR1 SGDLS and CDR2 YYNGEE. DNA of the CDR3: TGTGCCAGCAGCGGACGGACAGGGGGTTTCTCTGGAAACACCATATATTTT. Its protein product is CASSGRTGGFSGNTIYF.

The chain combines TRBV2 with TRBJ1-2; D ambiguous. V lost 6 bases to trimming and J lost 8 bases, with 10 bases between them. The CDR3 has 11 amino acids. Germline V gene lookup returns CDR1 SNHLY and CDR2 FYNNEI. CDR3 nucleotides: TGTGCCAGCAGAAGTTATTGGGGCTACACCTTC. Its translation is CASRSYWGYTF.

There are a few counts of this clone. The chain carries TRBV6-6 and TRBJ2-2, with unresolved D. The CDR3 has 13 residues. CDR1 is MNHNY, CDR2 SVGAGI, per germline (reference sequence). Trimming shortened V by 9 bases and J by 3 bases, and 11 bases separated the two germline ends. CDR3 in DNA: TGTGCCAGTTCAACTCCGGACACCGGGGAGCTGTTTTTT. It translates to CASSTPDTGELFF.

The chain recombines TRBV6-1 with TRBJ1-3; D ambiguous. Trimming took off 6 bases at V and 0 bases at J, with 12 bases between the two ends. Per the germline V gene, CDR1 is MNHNS and CDR2 is SASEGT. The CDR3 loop spans 15 amino acids. CDR3 region: CASSPDWLSGNTIYF. The CDR3 nucleotides are TGTGCCAGCAGCCCCGACTGGCTCTCTGGAAACACCATATATTTT.

V is TRBV5-1 and J is TRBJ2-5; D gene uncertain. CDR1 and CDR2 from the germline V gene are SGHRS and YFSETQ. The CDR3 extends over 14 amino acids. The germline V and J ends were trimmed by 4 bases and 5 bases, with 15 bases remaining between them. This CDR3 is CASSLDPESETQYF. Written as DNA, the CDR3 is TGCGCCAGCAGCCTGGACCCCGAGTCCGAGACCCAGTACTTC.

The chain has TRBV4-1 and TRBJ2-2, with 8 bases fitting TRBD1. In germline, CDR1 is MGHRA, CDR2 YSYEKL. The V segment lost 3 bases and the J segment 4 bases; nucleotides outside the gene matches: 4. The CDR3 extends over 15 amino acids. CDR3 sequence: CASSHLDRATGELFF. In DNA, the CDR3 is TGCGCCAGCAGCCACCTGGACAGGGCCACCGGGGAGCTGTTTTTT.

The chain is built from TRBV27 and TRBJ2-6, with a possible D match to TRBD1 (6 bases). The CDR3 is 15 amino acids. Trimming took off 6 bases at V and 2 bases at J, with 11 bases between the two ends. Germline loops: CDR1 MNHEY, CDR2 SMNVEV (reference sequence). CDR3 region: CASSSQGAGANVLTF. The CDR3 DNA sequence: TGTGCCAGCAGCTCACAGGGCGCTGGGGCCAACGTCCTGACTTTC.

The J gene is TRBJ1-3, the V gene TRBV5-1, with a tentative D call TRBD1 (5 bases). The V and J ends lost 7 bases and 0 bases respectively, with 14 bases between them. Germline V lookup: CDR1 SGHRS, CDR2 YFSETQ. There are 15 residues in the CDR3. As DNA, the CDR3 is TGCGCCAGCGGAGTCGGGGCCAGCTCTGGAAACACCATATATTTT. Amino acid sequence: CASGVGASSGNTIYF.

The chain carries TRBV5-1 and TRBJ1-4; 8 nucleotides agree with TRBD1. Per germline, CDR1 SGHRS and CDR2 YFSETQ. The CDR3 totals 14 residues. Trimming at V came to 1 base and at J to 8 bases, leaving 4 bases not matched to a gene. CDR3 sequence (DNA): TGCGCCAGCAGCTTGCAGGGGGCTTCGGAAAAACTGTTTTTT. Its translation is CASSLQGASEKLFF.

The J gene is TRBJ2-1, the V gene TRBV6-5, with D perhaps matching TRBD1 (6 bases). Germline V CDR1 and CDR2: MNHEY, SVGAGI. The V gene lost 7 bases and the J gene lost 5 bases, with 18 bases spanning the gap. The CDR3 extends over 15 amino acids. The CDR3 DNA is TGTGCCAGCACCCCGACCCCAACAGGGAACAATGAGCAGTTCTTC. Its translation: CASTPTPTGNNEQFF.

CDR3 coding DNA: TGCGCCAGCAGCCTGGACAGGGGCCAAGATACGCAGTATTTT. Amino acids: CASSLDRGQDTQYF. J is TRBJ2-3 and V is TRBV5-1; 9 bases match TRBD1. V lost 4 bases, J lost 5 bases, and 5 bases stayed unmatched. This CDR3 is 14 amino acids long. Germline CDR1 reads SGHRS; CDR2 reads YFSETQ.

The gene calls are TRBV7-2 and TRBJ2-1, with TRBD2 identical over 10 bases. Trimming cost V 5 bases and J 0 bases; bases outside gene matches: 4. Germline values: CDR1 SGHTA, CDR2 FQGNSA. The CDR3 is 16 amino acids. The DNA of the CDR3 is TGTGCCAGCAGCGAGCGGGGGGGGAGCTCCTACAATGAGCAGTTCTTC. The encoded protein is CASSERGGSSYNEQFF.